What follows describes a single T cell receptor beta chain. What it binds is unknown. This sample was included in a study of cytomegalovirus exposure and HLA in healthy donors. Points from the study as a whole: Highly shared sequence variants in one cluster were likely a sequencing artifact. A missense DCLRE1C variant was associated with V- and J-gene trimming of TCR beta chains in a later analysis, and an independent cohort replicated the association.

The PCR used 60 Vbeta and 13 Jbeta primers. Assay used: immunoSEQ multiplex PCR; TCRdb lists only in-frame clones, some missing. The sample contains 110,000 or so clones, 65% to 90% of which appear only once. The CDR3 covers 13 residues. With 2 bases removed from V and 4 bases from J, the gap between germline ends came to 7 bases. Germline CDR1 KGHSH, CDR2 LQKENI. The chain combines TRBV18 with TRBJ2-3; D remains ambiguous. This sequence originates from a woman in her twenties or thirties in good health and CMV-seronegative. Sequencing was done on a sample of PBMCs. CDR3 DNA: TGTGCCAGCTCACCAGAGTTGGCAGATACGCAGTATTTT. Protein sequence: CASSPELADTQYF.